These 11 T cell receptor beta chains were sequenced from one sample in a study of CD8 T cells in Susac syndrome. Random hexamers were used to reverse transcribe an amount of roughly 0.5 to 1 ug RNA. TCRdb ran MiXCR on the immunoSEQ multiplex PCR reads and lists one entry per CDR3 protein. Among about 120,000 distinct CDR3 sequences listed, around 94% were seen once. Source material: CD4+ T cells from PBMCs. The receptors were gathered from a human donor in good health.

This clonotype was seen more than once but under ten times. This chain connects TRBV7-2 to TRBJ2-3; either TRBD1 or TRBD2 may supply D (5 bases each). The CDR3 contains 15 residues. V lost 5 bases and J lost 0, with 12 bases in between. The germline gives CDR1 SGHTA, CDR2 FQGNSA. The CDR3 sequence: CASSTPGPSTDTQYF. The CDR3 bases are TGTGCCAGCAGCACGCCGGGACCTAGCACAGATACGCAGTATTTT.

The chain links TRBV5-1 to TRBJ2-1; 11 nucleotides line up with TRBD2. The CDR3 loop spans 15 amino acids. From germline, CDR1 is SGHRS and CDR2 YFSETQ. V lost 2 bases to trimming and J lost 9 bases; unmatched junction nucleotides: 7. CDR3 sequence (DNA): TGCGCCAGCAGCTTAGAACTAGCGGGAGAGGGTGAGCAGTTCTTC. Translated, it gives CASSLELAGEGEQFF.

V usage is TRBV19 and J usage is TRBJ2-1, with 8 bases that match TRBD1. Trimming removed 7 bases from V and 2 bases from J; junction bases left unmatched: 4. Germline values: CDR1 LNHDA, CDR2 SQIVND (reference sequence). This CDR3 spans 14 amino acids. The CDR3 loop is CASTDRGTYNEQFF. The CDR3 DNA reads TGTGCCAGTACTGACAGGGGAACCTACAATGAGCAGTTCTTC.

The chain uses TRBV19 and TRBJ2-6, with D perhaps matching TRBD1 (6 bases). Trimming pared 4 bases from V and 1 base from J, leaving 8 bases between. Germline-derived CDR1 and CDR2 are LNHDA and SQIVND (reference sequence). The CDR3 loop spans 15 amino acids. The CDR3 sequence is CASSNQGSGANVLTF. In nucleotides, the CDR3 is TGTGCCAGTAGTAACCAGGGGTCTGGGGCCAACGTCCTGACTTTC.

The chain recombines TRBV7-9 with TRBJ1-1; no firm D call. Trimming took off 1 base at V and 10 bases at J, with 7 bases between the two ends. The CDR3 covers 11 residues. The V gene's germline CDR1 is SEHNR and CDR2 FQNEAQ (reference sequence). CDR3 sequence: CASSLGNAAFF. The CDR3 DNA reads as TGTGCCAGCAGCTTAGGGAATGCAGCTTTCTTT.

J is TRBJ2-7 and V is TRBV20-1; no definite D call. Trimming left V 5 bases short and J 3 bases short, with 5 bases between. The CDR3 loop spans 10 amino acids. CDR1 and CDR2 (germline): DFQATT, SNEGSKA (reference sequence). This chain's CDR3 is CSAGRYEQYF. For the CDR3, the DNA is TGCAGTGCTGGGCGCTACGAGCAGTACTTC.

CDR3 bases: TGTGCCAGCAGTTTATCTACAGGCTCCTACAATGAGCAGTTCTTC. Amino acid sequence: CASSLSTGSYNEQFF. The chain recombines TRBV28 with TRBJ2-1, with D perhaps matching TRBD1 (5 bases). Germline V gives CDR1 MDHEN, CDR2 SYDVKM. The CDR3 covers 15 residues. V was shortened by 1 base and J by 0 bases, with 7 bases between the two germline ends.

The chain combines TRBV7-9 with TRBJ2-5; maybe TRBD1 (6 bases). CDR3 length: 14 residues. CDR1 is SEHNR, CDR2 FQNEAQ, per germline (reference sequence). Trimming stripped 5 bases from V and 5 bases from J, with 15 bases between. The CDR3 DNA follows: TGTGCCAGCAGCAGCCAGGGGTGGTGGGAGACCCAGTACTTC. Translation gives CASSSQGWWETQYF.

V usage is TRBV12-3 or TRBV12-4 and J usage is TRBJ2-5, with D maybe TRBD1 (6 bases). The CDR3 has 15 residues. Trimming left V 3 bases short and J 2 bases short, with 13 bases between. CDR3 protein: CASSFMTGPQETQYF. The DNA for the CDR3 is TGTGCCAGCAGTTTTATGACAGGTCCACAAGAGACCCAGTACTTC.

V is TRBV2 and J is TRBJ2-7; 9 bases are shared with TRBD1. The V gene end was trimmed by 5 bases and the J gene end by 5 bases; junction bases not matched to a gene: 13. Germline V lookup: CDR1 SNHLY, CDR2 FYNNEI. There are 16 residues in the CDR3. The CDR3 DNA is TGTGCCAGCAGTCCCGGGACAGGGCAGGGAGGCGACGAGCAGTACTTC. Its protein product is CASSPGTGQGGDEQYF.

The chain employs TRBV15 and TRBJ2-2, with a weak D call TRBD1 (5 bases). The CDR3 has 13 amino acids. In germline, CDR1 is LNHNV, CDR2 YYDKDF (reference sequence). V was clipped by 5 bases and J by 7 bases, with 11 bases between them. The CDR3 DNA is TGTGCCACCAGCGGCATCACAGGCGGGGAGCTGTTTTTT. Protein: CATSGITGGELFF.